This T cell receptor beta chain was documented in a study of blood T cell repertoires in COVID-19. Looking at the study overall: Samples of COVID-19 (acute and convalescent) were obtained from the United States, Italy and Spain. T cells, B-cell-depleted T cells, or PBMCs provided the cDNA or gDNA that served as material.

In the authors' workflow: Amplification of reference gene primers was used by the study to estimate nucleated cell counts. Measured with immunoSEQ multiplex PCR; TCRdb has only the in-frame clones, and not every one. D and trimming come from the DNA, and the V and J calls and clone size come from that table. In the table there are 200,000 to 250,000 clones, around 85% of which are singletons. The CDR3 covers 13 residues. Trimming left V 0 bases short and J 5 bases short, with 6 bases between. The germline CDR1 and CDR2 sequences are SGHTA and FQGTGA. The receptor was isolated from a man aged 55 to 70 with acute or convalescent COVID-19. The chain recombines TRBV7-3 with TRBJ2-3; no reliable D call. The sample comprised peripheral blood. The CDR3 region has the DNA TGTGCCAGCAGCTTAACAGCCGGAGATACGCAGTATTTT. Its translation is CASSLTAGDTQYF.